This T cell receptor (beta chain) emerged from a study of cytomegalovirus exposure and HLA in healthy donors. Study-wide results and caveats: A prior analysis recorded that most TCR beta V segments were productive about 87% or about 30% of the time.

13 Jbeta primers and 60 Vbeta primers were used for the PCR. This table comes from immunoSEQ multiplex PCR, and its TCRdb copy is limited to in-frame clones, with some not included. Found here are around 120,000 clones, around 72% of them singletons; the top ten hold approximately 9.6%. Notes on this clone: Its antigen is unidentified.

The clonotype originates from a woman in her forties or fifties in good health and CMV-seropositive. The sample consisted of PBMCs.

The CDR3 protein is CASSLESLGSEQYF. The CDR3 DNA follows: TGTGCCAGCAGCTTAGAGAGTCTAGGTTCCGAGCAGTACTTC. The chain carries TRBV7-9 and TRBJ2-7; D unresolved. Germline CDR1 reads SEHNR; CDR2 reads FQNEAQ (reference sequence). Trimming took off 1 base at V and 6 bases at J, with 13 bases between the two ends. This CDR3 has 14 amino acids.